This TCR beta chain was recovered during a study of identical twins (dated by TCRdb to 2016 to 2018). In terms of the full investigation: TCR alpha and beta repertoires from monozygotic twins, unrelated adults of various ages and cord blood were deep-sequenced to test whether fetal clonotypes persist. Replicate twin experiments were performed at different times using different library preparation protocols to rule out contamination.

To prepare the library, 5' RACE was applied. The instrument was an Illumina HiSeq 2000. A universal primer binding site was added through template switching, and the final cDNA carried a unique molecular identifier so that TCR cDNA molecules could be counted accurately. First-strand cDNA for TCR alpha and beta chains was synthesized from specific primers in the conserved constant-segment region. Each cDNA library was double barcoded, with a SMART-Mk sample barcode plus Illumina barcodes, to control for contamination. TruSeq adapter sequences, together with Illumina sample barcodes, were added in two successive PCR steps. The TCR alpha and beta cDNA libraries were sequenced on the Illumina HiSeq platform using custom primers. The authors' analysis ran thus. Raw reads were processed with MiGEC to extract unique molecular identifiers, and MiXCR was used to determine CDR3 positions. For each individual, recombination models were inferred using an EM algorithm with the repgenHMM and IGoR tools. The tcR package in R was used for shared clonotype analysis, with sharing normalized by the product of cloneset sizes. Out-of-frame nonproductive sequences were analyzed to study raw recombination free of thymic and clonal selection effects. TCRdb handled the public reads itself, with Q25 trimming in fastp and clone calling in MiXCR, and kept productive beta chains. One record per CDR3 amino acid sequence lists the most common genes and DNA. For this entry, the V and J calls and clone size follow TCRdb and not the study's own pipeline. This sample comprises approximately 230,000 distinct CDR3 sequences, over 12% of them detected only once. The top ten constitute 8.8% of the sample.

Trimming leaves V shorter by 5 bases and J shorter by 5 bases, with the junction holding 9 bases beyond the gene matches. The CDR3 goes from the cysteine to the phenylalanine over 15 residues. Here the CDR3 DNA is all that survives: 45 bases in frame from base 1. For CDR1 and CDR2, the germline V gene lists MDHEN and SYDVKM. Every donor in the study was a healthy Caucasian. Miltenyi CD45RO+ enrichment and human naive T-cell isolation kits were used to isolate memory (CD45RO+) and naive T cells from PBMC. Here is what the overall study found, with its caveats: Invariant T cells such as MAIT and iNKT could partly confound zero-insertion analyses, though diverse VJ usage argued against this for most clonotypes. In monozygotic twins, out-of-frame TCR alpha sharing was systematically underestimated by recombination models, although the models agreed with sharing between unrelated individuals. Conclusions relied on cross-sectional statistical analysis, since the same donors could not be followed over many years. Compared with coincidental sharing between unrelated individuals, out-of-frame TCR alpha sequences shared between twins had an excess of sequences with low generation probability. Abundant cord blood beta clonotypes had fewer insertions, young adult naive repertoires showed a similar but weaker trend, and memory repertoires showed no such trend. A weaker excess of twin sharing was found in beta out-of-frame sequences because the signal-to-noise ratio was lowered by fewer shared sequences.

This clonotype showed up just a few times. Its antigen has not been determined. Per-nucleotide qualities are absent, and no much larger clonotype sits a single base away. The receptor was isolated from a woman aged 18 to 35 in good health. Sequences were obtained from memory (CD45RO+) T cells sorted from blood. The cell subset or site label corresponds to: CD45RO+ enriched T cells. Here the chain combines TRBV28 and TRBJ2-1; a stretch of 7 junction bases matches TRBD1. Read as DNA, the sequence is TGTGCCAGCAGTCGTGAGGGGGCTGGAAACAATGAGCAGTTCTTC. It codes for CASSREGAGNNEQFF.